This TCR beta chain was profiled in a study of early stage breast cancer tumors. Looking at the study overall: Of some 16 invasive breast tumors, twelve were hormone receptor-positive, HER2-negative. Average read coverage per sample was roughly 9.7-fold.

This clone was observed a handful of times. Its specificity is unknown. The CDR3 runs to 14 residues. Germline-derived CDR1 and CDR2 are SGHTA and FQGTGA. V lost 5 bases to trimming and J lost 4 bases, with 14 bases between them. Assay used: immunoSEQ multiplex PCR; TCRdb lists only in-frame clones, some missing. The sample consists of 55,000 to 70,000 clones, approximately 84% of them appearing once. General study points: Most shared enriched TCRB sequences were commonly generated ones. In about 90% of the 16 patients, blood comparison separated tumor from normal breast.

This TCR was recovered from a person in their 40s with breast cancer. Sequenced sample: blood. This chain links TRBV7-3 with TRBJ2-5; TRBD1 is a possible D gene (6 bases). CDR3 sequence: CASSVQGSGETQYF. As DNA, the CDR3 is TGTGCCAGCAGCGTACAGGGTTCGGGAGAGACCCAGTACTTC.